These T cell receptor beta chains were read from a single sample in a study of cytomegalovirus exposure and HLA in healthy donors. TCRdb's table, derived via immunoSEQ multiplex PCR, lists solely in-frame clones and lacks some. The top ten hold 5.5% to 8% of the sample, which has 120,000 or so clones, around 78% seen once. The material sequenced was PBMCs. These receptors were collected from a woman in her 40s in good health and CMV-seronegative. CDR3s include the opening cysteine and the closing phenylalanine or tryptophan. The D gene is left open where the match is weak. Only part of the rows carry a size: once, few, many, or a class if the clone is expanded.

abundance: NA; d_gene: NA; v_gene: TRBV10-1; j_gene: TRBJ2-2; CDR3aa: CASSEVMDADTGELFF; CDR3nt: TGCGCCAGCAGTGAGGTGATGGATGCGGACACCGGGGAGCTGTTTTTT
abundance: NA; d_gene: NA; v_gene: TRBV2; j_gene: TRBJ2-7; CDR3aa: CASNGDSSYEQYF; CDR3nt: TGTGCCAGCAATGGCGACAGCTCCTACGAGCAGTACTTC
abundance: NA; d_gene: TRBD2; v_gene: TRBV9; j_gene: TRBJ2-5; CDR3aa: CASSATPGLAGGGTQYF; CDR3nt: TGTGCCAGCAGCGCAACCCCGGGACTAGCGGGAGGAGGGACCCAGTACTTC
abundance: NA; d_gene: NA; v_gene: TRBV4-1; j_gene: TRBJ1-5; CDR3aa: CASSPRLPRIYSNQPQHF; CDR3nt: TGCGCCAGCAGTCCAAGATTGCCCAGAATTTATAGCAATCAGCCCCAGCATTTT
abundance: once; d_gene: NA; v_gene: TRBV5-1; j_gene: TRBJ2-7; CDR3aa: CASSPSGRYEQYF; CDR3nt: TGCGCCAGCAGCCCTTCAGGTCGGTACGAGCAGTACTTC
abundance: NA; d_gene: TRBD1; v_gene: TRBV7-6; j_gene: TRBJ2-1; CDR3aa: CASTTTSGGFYSEQFF; CDR3nt: TGTGCCAGCACTACGACCTCAGGGGGCTTTTATAGTGAGCAGTTCTTC
abundance: NA; d_gene: NA; v_gene: TRBV19; j_gene: TRBJ1-1; CDR3aa: CASAGVPGRNTEAFF; CDR3nt: TGTGCCAGCGCAGGGGTTCCGGGGAGGAACACTGAAGCTTTCTTT
abundance: NA; d_gene: NA; v_gene: TRBV28; j_gene: TRBJ2-5; CDR3aa: CASSLWSGSYQETQYF; CDR3nt: TGTGCCAGCAGTTTATGGTCCGGGTCGTACCAAGAGACCCAGTACTTC
abundance: NA; d_gene: TRBD1; v_gene: TRBV9; j_gene: TRBJ1-2; CDR3aa: CASSGLGQIYGYTF; CDR3nt: TGTGCCAGCAGCGGACTGGGACAGATCTATGGCTACACCTTC
abundance: NA; d_gene: NA; v_gene: TRBV6-5; j_gene: TRBJ1-5; CDR3aa: CASSYRERGNQPQHF; CDR3nt: TGTGCCAGCAGCTACCGGGAGAGAGGAAATCAGCCCCAGCATTTT
abundance: NA; d_gene: NA; v_gene: TRBV7-9; j_gene: TRBJ2-7; CDR3aa: CSSSPRGPYEQYF; CDR3nt: TGTTCCAGCAGCCCCAGGGGTCCCTACGAGCAGTACTTC
abundance: NA; d_gene: NA; v_gene: TRBV2; j_gene: TRBJ1-2; CDR3aa: CASSEPGYTF; CDR3nt: TGTGCCAGCAGTGAACCGGGCTACACCTTC
abundance: NA; d_gene: NA; v_gene: TRBV5-1; j_gene: TRBJ1-1; CDR3aa: CASSRTGMNTEAFF; CDR3nt: TGCGCCAGCAGTCGCACCGGGATGAACACTGAAGCTTTCTTT
abundance: NA; d_gene: NA; v_gene: TRBV7-9; j_gene: TRBJ2-7; CDR3aa: CSSSFSNGPYEQYF; CDR3nt: TGTTCCAGCAGCTTTAGCAACGGTCCCTACGAGCAGTACTTC
abundance: NA; d_gene: TRBD1; v_gene: TRBV7-9; j_gene: TRBJ1-2; CDR3aa: CASSLSRTGYGYTF; CDR3nt: TGTGCCAGCAGCTTATCCCGGACAGGCTATGGCTACACCTTC
abundance: few; d_gene: TRBD1; v_gene: TRBV27; j_gene: TRBJ2-1; CDR3aa: CASSFIGTDLFNEQFF; CDR3nt: TGTGCCAGCAGTTTTATCGGGACAGACCTCTTCAATGAGCAGTTCTTC
abundance: NA; d_gene: TRBD1; v_gene: TRBV6-1; j_gene: TRBJ1-4; CDR3aa: CASSPPNRGKLFF; CDR3nt: TGTGCCAGCAGCCCACCTAACAGGGGGAAACTGTTTTTT
abundance: NA; d_gene: TRBD2; v_gene: TRBV13; j_gene: TRBJ2-5; CDR3aa: CASSNPGTGGLAGKGETQYF; CDR3nt: TGTGCCAGCAGCAATCCCGGGACAGGGGGACTAGCGGGGAAGGGAGAGACCCAGTACTTC
abundance: NA; d_gene: NA; v_gene: TRBV7-9; j_gene: TRBJ1-4; CDR3aa: CASSYRASNEKLFF; CDR3nt: TGTGCCAGCAGTTACAGGGCCTCTAATGAAAAACTGTTTTTT
abundance: NA; d_gene: TRBD1; v_gene: TRBV5-1; j_gene: TRBJ1-4; CDR3aa: CASSLGDRGGKLFF; CDR3nt: TGCGCCAGCAGCTTGGGGGACAGGGGGGGAAAACTGTTTTTT